This T cell receptor beta chain appears in the sequencing data of a study of CD8 T cell repertoires and HIV-1 epitope variants. Turning to the study itself: Each of Twenty-five Gag and Nef epitope peptides stimulated a separate culture. Controls were a CMV, EBV and flu pool, Ebola AY9, and no peptide. Study results and caveats: Under 10 antigen-specific TCR beta clonotypes were found; roughly six seemed cross-reactive to variants.

Looked up from germline, CDR1 is SSHAT and CDR2 is FNYEAQ (reference sequence). The CDR3 sequence is 13 residues long. V was shortened by 1 base and J by 1 base, with 2 bases between the two germline ends. Turning to this clone: What it recognizes is unknown.

Survey-depth immunoSEQ sequencing covered TCR beta CDR3 regions. Clones were sequenced by immunoSEQ multiplex PCR, and TCRdb holds only the in-frame ones, with some missing. Of about 95,000 clones in the sample, roughly four fifths were seen once. The sequenced sample was uncultured baseline CD8+ T cells from peripheral blood mononuclear cells (PBMCs). The origin of this receptor is a male donor with HIV. V is TRBV7-7 and J is TRBJ1-5, with D unclear. Written as DNA, the CDR3 is TGTGCCAGCAGCTTAGACAGCAATCAGCCCCAGCATTTT. This translates into CASSLDSNQPQHF.